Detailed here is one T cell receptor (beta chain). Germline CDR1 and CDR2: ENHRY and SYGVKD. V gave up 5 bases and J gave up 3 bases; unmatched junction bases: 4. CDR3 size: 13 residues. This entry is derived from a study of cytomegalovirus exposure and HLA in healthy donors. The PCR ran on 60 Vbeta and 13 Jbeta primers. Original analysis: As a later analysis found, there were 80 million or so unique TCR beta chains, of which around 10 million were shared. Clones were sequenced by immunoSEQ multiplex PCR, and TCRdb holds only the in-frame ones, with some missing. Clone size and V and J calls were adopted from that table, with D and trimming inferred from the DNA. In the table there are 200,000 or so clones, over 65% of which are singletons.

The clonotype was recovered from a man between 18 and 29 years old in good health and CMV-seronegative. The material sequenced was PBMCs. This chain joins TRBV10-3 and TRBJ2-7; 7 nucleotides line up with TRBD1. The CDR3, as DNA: TGTGCCATCAGTTCCGGGACAGACTACGAGCAGTACTTC. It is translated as CAISSGTDYEQYF.